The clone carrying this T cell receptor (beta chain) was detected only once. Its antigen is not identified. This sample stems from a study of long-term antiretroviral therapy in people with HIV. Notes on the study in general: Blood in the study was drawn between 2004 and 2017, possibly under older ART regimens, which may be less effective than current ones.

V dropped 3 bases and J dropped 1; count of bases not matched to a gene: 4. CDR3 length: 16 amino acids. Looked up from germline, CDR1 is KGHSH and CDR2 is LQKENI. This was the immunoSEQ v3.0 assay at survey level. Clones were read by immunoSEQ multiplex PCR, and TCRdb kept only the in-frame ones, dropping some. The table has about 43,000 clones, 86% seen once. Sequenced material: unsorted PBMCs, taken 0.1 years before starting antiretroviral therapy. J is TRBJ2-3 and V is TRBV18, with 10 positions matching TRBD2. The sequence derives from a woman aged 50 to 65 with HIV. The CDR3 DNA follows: TGTGCCAGCTCACCTCTAGCGGGGGCCGGCACAGATACGCAGTATTTT. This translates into CASSPLAGAGTDTQYF.